These 31 T cell receptor beta chains originate from one sample sequenced in a study of CD8+CD57+ T cells in acquired aplastic anemia. Patients chosen for sequencing had CD8+CD57+ cells that had expanded, as shown by flow cytometry. TCR beta VDJ and CDR3 profiles were obtained from a genomic DNA template. Each CDR3 protein gets one entry after TCRdb re-called the reads with MiXCR. This sample has about 58,000 distinct CDR3 sequences; approximately 50% occur once, and the top ten carry 15% to 20%. The sequencing input was sorted CD4+, CD8+, or CD8+CD57+ T cells (not recorded which) from PBMCs. These TCRs come from a human donor with aplastic anemia.

At least ten counts were recorded for this clonotype. V gene TRBV6-1 combines with J gene TRBJ1-1; D perhaps matches TRBD1 (5 bases). CDR1 and CDR2 (germline): MNHNS, SASEGT. The V and J ends lost 1 base and 2 bases respectively, with 11 bases between them. This CDR3 region has 15 residues. The CDR3 nucleotides read TGTGCCAGCAGTGAAGGTGGGACCGCTAACACTGAAGCTTTCTTT. It yields the protein CASSEGGTANTEAFF.

This chain connects TRBV20-1 to TRBJ1-6; TRBD1 matches at 8 bases. V shed 3 bases, J shed 9 bases, and the junction held 10 bases outside the gene matches. The CDR3 runs 15 residues. Germline loops: CDR1 DFQATT, CDR2 SNEGSKA (reference sequence). CDR3 nucleotides: TGCAGTGCTAGGCCCGACAGGGGAGAAGGTTCACCCCTCCACTTT. Encoded protein: CSARPDRGEGSPLHF.

The sample holds many counts of this clonotype. The rearrangement links TRBV11-2 to TRBJ2-1, with D possibly TRBD2 on 5 matching bases. V was trimmed by 2 bases and J by 8 bases, leaving 16 bases between them. This CDR3 comprises 15 residues. Per germline, CDR1 SGHAT and CDR2 FQNNGV. CDR3 residues: CASSLFRTPSHEQFF. The DNA of the CDR3 is TGTGCCAGCAGCTTATTTAGGACTCCAAGTCATGAGCAGTTCTTC.

This chain uses TRBV2 with TRBJ2-7; no clear D gene. From germline, CDR1 is SNHLY and CDR2 FYNNEI. Trimming took 6 bases from V and 4 from J, leaving 10 bases between them. The CDR3 extends over 12 amino acids. This CDR3 reads CASSGGVYEQYF. The CDR3 DNA reads TGTGCCAGCAGCGGTGGCGTATACGAGCAGTACTTC.

The chain links TRBV6-1 to TRBJ2-7; D is tentatively TRBD1 or TRBD2 (5 bases each). Germline CDR1 MNHNS, CDR2 SASEGT. V was cut by 6 bases and J by 2 bases, with 17 bases left in between. This CDR3 has 15 amino acids. The CDR3, as DNA: TGTGCCAGCAGGGGGGTTGAGGGCGAGACCTACGAGCAGTACTTC. It translates to CASRGVEGETYEQYF.

This sequence joins TRBV19 and TRBJ2-5; D may be TRBD2 (6 bases). Germline CDR1 and CDR2: LNHDA and SQIVND (reference sequence). The CDR3 contains 14 residues. Trimming cost V 2 bases and J 4 bases, with 11 bases left between them. CDR3 in amino acids: CASSIFGRGETQYF. The CDR3 bases are TGTGCCAGTAGTATATTTGGGCGGGGAGAGACCCAGTACTTC.

This chain links TRBV7-2 with TRBJ1-2; 12 nucleotides match TRBD1. Per germline, CDR1 SGHTA and CDR2 FQGNSA. V dropped 5 bases and J dropped 4; count of bases not matched to a gene: 5. CDR3 length: 15 amino acids. DNA of the CDR3: TGTGCCAGCAGCCTGGGACAGGGGGCTGCCTATGGCTACACCTTC. It yields the protein CASSLGQGAAYGYTF.

The sample holds many counts of this clonotype. This rearrangement joins TRBV28 to TRBJ1-5; D is uncertain. CDR3 size: 14 residues. Germline-derived CDR1 and CDR2 are MDHEN and SYDVKM. V gave up 1 base and J gave up 3 bases, with 7 bases separating them. CDR3: CASSLSRANQPQHF. CDR3 bases: TGTGCCAGCAGTTTATCAAGGGCCAATCAGCCCCAGCATTTT.

The rearrangement joins TRBV7-9 to TRBJ1-5; no definite D call. Per the germline V gene, CDR1 is SEHNR and CDR2 is FQNEAQ (reference sequence). V was clipped by 5 bases and J by 7 bases, with 3 bases between them. CDR3 length: 10 residues. CDR3 sequence: CASSEQPQHF. The CDR3 DNA follows: TGTGCCAGCAGCGAGCAGCCCCAGCATTTT.

The chain combines TRBV5-1 with TRBJ1-1; TRBD1 matches 9 bases. This CDR3 contains 16 residues. CDR1 and CDR2 (germline): SGHRS, YFSETQ. J was trimmed by 4 bases and V by 7 bases; bases with no gene match: 14. CDR3 sequence: CASRGDRAGVRTEAFF. The CDR3 nucleotides are TGCGCCAGCCGAGGGGACAGGGCGGGAGTTCGCACTGAAGCTTTCTTT.

The genes are TRBV19 and TRBJ1-5; D is unclear. The V gene's germline CDR1 is LNHDA and CDR2 SQIVND (reference sequence). V was trimmed by 3 bases and J by 9 bases, leaving 12 bases between them. The CDR3 length is 13 residues. The CDR3 coding sequence is TGTGCCAGTAGTATGGGCGGTCTCGGGCCCCAGCATTTT. This sequence encodes CASSMGGLGPQHF.

At least ten counts were recorded for this clonotype. The chain couples TRBV28 to TRBJ1-3; 11 positions agree with TRBD1. The length of the CDR3 is 17 residues. Unmatched junction bases numbered 9, after V lost 6 bases and J lost 2 bases. Germline V lookup: CDR1 MDHEN, CDR2 SYDVKM. The CDR3 bases are TGTGCCAGCAGGTCAGGGACAGGGGGTCTCACTGGAAACACCATATATTTT. This encodes CASRSGTGGLTGNTIYF. Variable domain in full (rest from reference TRBV28 and TRBJ1-3): DVKVTQSSRYLVKRTGEKVFLECVQDMDHENMFWYRQDPGLGLRLIYFSYDVKMKEKGDIPEGYSVSREKKERFSLILESASTNQTSMYLCASRSGTGGLTGNTIYFGEGSWLTVV.

A note on this clonotype: This could be a read error, since a much larger clone is one nucleotide away. This chain joins TRBV12-3 or TRBV12-4 and TRBJ2-1; D possibly corresponds to TRBD2 (5 bases). This CDR3 is 11 amino acids long. CDR3: CTSGPLQGQFF. CDR3 nucleotide sequence: TGTACCAGCGGCCCTCTTCAAGGGCAGTTCTTC.

V is TRBV20-1 and J is TRBJ2-6, with unresolved D. Germline V gene data show CDR1 as DFQATT and CDR2 as SNEGSKA (reference sequence). The germline V and J ends were trimmed by 2 bases and 0 bases, with 8 bases remaining between them. The length of the CDR3 is 15 residues. CDR3 bases: TGCAGTGCTAGACAGGCTTCCTCTGGGGCCAACGTCCTGACTTTC. Amino acids: CSARQASSGANVLTF.

This clonotype was observed many times. The gene calls are TRBV27 and TRBJ1-5; D is undetermined. Germline loops: CDR1 MNHEY, CDR2 SMNVEV (reference sequence). Trimming cost V 0 bases and J 0 bases, with 6 bases left between them. The CDR3 runs to 15 residues. CDR3: CASSLSPYSNQPQHF. The CDR3 coding sequence is TGTGCCAGCAGTTTATCTCCCTATAGCAATCAGCCCCAGCATTTT.

The V and J genes are TRBV11-2 and TRBJ2-7; tentative D call: TRBD2 (6 bases). This CDR3 has 15 amino acids. Between the trimmed V and J ends, which lost 4 bases and 2 bases, there was a span of 15 bases. Per germline, CDR1 SGHAT and CDR2 FQNNGV. This chain's CDR3 is CASSWRTTSPYEQYF. For the CDR3, the DNA is TGTGCCAGCAGCTGGAGGACTACCTCCCCCTACGAGCAGTACTTC.

The chain uses TRBV15 and TRBJ2-7, with D maybe TRBD1 (6 bases). In germline, CDR1 is LNHNV, CDR2 YYDKDF (reference sequence). The CDR3 length is 14 residues. Deletions cut 2 bases from V and 1 base from J, with 9 bases between. The DNA for the CDR3 is TGTGCCACCAGCAGATCCGGACAGTCCTACGAGCAGTACTTC. This translates into CATSRSGQSYEQYF.

The V and J genes are TRBV19 and TRBJ2-1; 8 positions match TRBD2. The germline V gene encodes CDR1 LNHDA and CDR2 SQIVND (reference sequence). This CDR3 has 14 residues. J lost 8 bases, V lost 3 bases, and 6 bases had no gene match. In nucleotides, the CDR3 is TGTGCCAGTAGTATTGGGACTAGGATTTATGAGCAGTTCTTC. Protein sequence: CASSIGTRIYEQFF.

This chain joins TRBV7-2 and TRBJ1-1; unclear D gene. The CDR3 has 14 residues. CDR1 is SGHTA and CDR2 is FQGNSA in the germline V gene. V dropped 1 base and J dropped 11 bases, with 17 bases sitting between them. As DNA, the CDR3 is TGTGCCAGCAGCTTAGAGGCGGTCGGTCGTGAGGCTTTCTTT. Translated, it gives CASSLEAVGREAFF.

This clonotype counts as medium-sized. V usage is TRBV29-1 and J usage is TRBJ2-1; weak D call: TRBD2 (6 bases). CDR3 size: 13 residues. Germline lookup yields CDR1 SQVTM and CDR2 ANQGSEA. V was trimmed by 2 bases and J by 3 bases, leaving 8 bases between them. CDR3: CSVELANYNEQFF. In nucleotides, the CDR3 is TGCAGCGTTGAACTAGCGAACTACAATGAGCAGTTCTTC.

The chain employs TRBV10-3 and TRBJ2-1; D gene ambiguous. V was pared by 2 bases and J by 0 bases, with 14 bases between. This CDR3 contains 17 residues. CDR1 is ENHRY and CDR2 is SYGVKD in the germline V gene. CDR3 sequence reads: CAISELKGQSSYNEQFF. CDR3 in DNA: TGTGCCATCAGTGAGCTCAAAGGGCAAAGCTCCTACAATGAGCAGTTCTTC.

A remark on this clonotype: This clone may be a read error of a much larger clone one base away. The gene calls are TRBV6-1 and TRBJ1-4; the match to TRBD1 covers 9 bases. The germline CDR1 and CDR2 sequences are MNHNS and SASEGT. The CDR3 is 16 amino acids. Here the CDR3 DNA reads TGTGCCAGCAGTGAAGGGTTGGGGACAGGGTCGGAAAAACTGCTTTTT. Protein: CASSEGLGTGSEKLLF.

This clonotype has a count of ten or more. The rearrangement joins TRBV2 to TRBJ1-5; D not resolved. Germline CDR1 is SNHLY and CDR2 is FYNNEI. The CDR3 runs to 14 residues. V lost 7 bases and J lost 4, with 14 bases in between. The CDR3 DNA reads as TGTGCCAGCACCTTTTCGACGGGGAATCAGCCCCAGCATTTT. Amino acids: CASTFSTGNQPQHF.

The V gene is TRBV7-9, the J gene TRBJ2-7, with 7 nucleotides matching TRBD2. Germline V lookup: CDR1 SEHNR, CDR2 FQNEAQ (reference sequence). CDR3 length: 11 amino acids. The junction had 4 bases not matched to a gene; V was cut back by 5 bases and J by 9 bases. CDR3 DNA: TGTGCCAGCAGCCAGGGAGGGTCGCAGTACTTC. This codes for CASSQGGSQYF.

This clonotype was found a few times. This may come from a read error, since a much larger clone is one base off. The chain couples TRBV27 to TRBJ1-2, with a weak D call TRBD1 (6 bases). The V and J ends lost 8 bases and 1 base respectively, with 8 bases between them. This CDR3 is built from 12 residues. Germline CDR1 and CDR2: MNHEY and SMNVEV (reference sequence). CDR3 in amino acids: CASWGHNYGYTF. The CDR3 nucleotides are TGTGCCAGCTGGGGGCATAACTATGGCTACACCTTC.

This chain uses TRBV6-5 with TRBJ2-7, with D hard to call. Trimming took off 2 bases at V and 0 bases at J, with 8 bases between the two ends. Per the germline V gene, CDR1 is MNHEY and CDR2 is SVGAGI. CDR3 length equals 14 residues. CDR3 DNA: TGTGCCAGCAGTTACCGTGAGAGCTCCTACGAGCAGTACTTC. Translation: CASSYRESSYEQYF.

This clonotype has at least ten counts. The V and J genes are TRBV13 and TRBJ2-1, with D tentatively TRBD2 (6 bases). Trimming removed 2 bases from V and 7 bases from J, with 18 bases in between. Germline values: CDR1 PRHDT, CDR2 FYEKMQ (reference sequence). The CDR3 runs 16 residues. CDR3 in amino acids: CASSLFPDTGVNEQFF. The CDR3 DNA is TGTGCCAGCAGCTTATTCCCGGACACGGGGGTTAATGAGCAGTTCTTC.

This clonotype appeared many times. The chain combines TRBV20-1 with TRBJ2-3; D possibly corresponds to TRBD1 (6 bases). This CDR3 spans 14 amino acids. Germline values: CDR1 DFQATT, CDR2 SNEGSKA (reference sequence). Trimming stripped 1 base from V and 2 bases from J, with 10 bases between. DNA for the CDR3: TGCAGTGCTAGAGGGGACATGTACACAGATACGCAGTATTTT. Translated: CSARGDMYTDTQYF.

V gene TRBV24-1 combines with J gene TRBJ2-5, with D perhaps TRBD1 or TRBD2 (7 bases each). The V gene lost 0 bases and the J gene lost 5 bases, with 15 bases spanning the gap. Germline V lookup: CDR1 KGHDR, CDR2 SFDVKD. The CDR3 sequence is 16 residues long. In DNA form, the CDR3 reads TGTGCCACCAGTGATTTGCAGGGGGGGCCGTACGAGACCCAGTACTTC. Protein product: CATSDLQGGPYETQYF.

The chain carries TRBV12-3 or TRBV12-4 and TRBJ1-1; D remains unclear. The CDR3 extends over 13 amino acids. V was trimmed by 5 bases and J by 1 base, leaving 8 bases between them. Written as DNA, the CDR3 is TGTGCCAGCAGTCCGAGACGGAACACTGAAGCTTTCTTT. It specifies CASSPRRNTEAFF.

V is TRBV15 and J is TRBJ1-2; no clear D gene. The CDR3 loop spans 16 amino acids. The germline CDR1 and CDR2 sequences are LNHNV and YYDKDF (reference sequence). V lost 0 bases and J lost 6, with 17 bases in between. CDR3 region: CATSRDDFEETDGYTF. The CDR3 bases are TGTGCCACCAGCAGAGATGATTTTGAGGAAACCGATGGCTACACCTTC.